The 20 T cell receptor beta chains below all came from one sample that was sequenced in a study of Ad26.COV2.S vaccination and SARS-CoV-2 variants. TCRdb's copy holds only in-frame clones and misses some; the assay was immunoSEQ multiplex PCR. The sample records about 680,000 clones, more than 70% being singletons. Treatment specified: about 20 received Ad26.COV2.S at low or high dose, single or two shots; about 5 received placebo; per-sample allocation not given. Sampling was performed 63 days after the first vaccine or placebo injection. The sample consisted of peripheral blood, taken in a trial of Ad26.COV2.S vaccine versus placebo. The receptors here all came from a person between 18 and 65 years old who received the Ad26.COV2.S COVID-19 vaccine or a placebo.

The chain uses TRBV6-5 and TRBJ2-7; tentative D call: TRBD1 (5 bases). Germline V lookup: CDR1 MNHEY, CDR2 SVGAGI. V lost 4 bases, J lost 3 bases, and 10 bases lay in between. This CDR3 contains 13 residues. The CDR3 DNA sequence: TGTGCCAGCAGTTCCGACAGACTCTACGAGCAGTACTTC. This sequence encodes CASSSDRLYEQYF.

On this clone itself: An end of the junction does not agree with germline; a read error may underlie this. The genes are TRBV3-1 (or the pseudogene TRBV3-2) and TRBJ2-7, with 7 bases that match TRBD1. The germline V gene encodes CDR1 LGHDT and CDR2 YNNKEL (reference sequence). This CDR3 region has 11 residues. The CDR3 is CASSQGGQPHF. The CDR3 DNA follows: TGTGCCAGCAGCCAAGGGGGACAGCCCCACTTC.

This chain connects TRBV7-2 to TRBJ2-5; tentative D call: TRBD1 (5 bases). Trimming removed 5 bases from V and 5 bases from J, with 21 bases in between. The CDR3 totals 16 residues. Germline V lookup: CDR1 SGHTA, CDR2 FQGNSA. This chain's CDR3 is CASSPSGSISRETQYF. CDR3 nucleotide sequence: TGTGCCAGCAGCCCGTCAGGGTCAATATCTCGGGAGACCCAGTACTTC. Full variable domain (missing parts from reference TRBV7-2 and TRBJ2-5): GAGVSQSPSNKVTEKGKDVELRCDPISGHTALYWYRQSLGQGLEFLIYFQGNSAPDKSGLPSDRFSAERTGGSVSTLTIQRTQQEDSAVYLCASSPSGSISRETQYFGPGTRLLVL.

The chain carries TRBV6-6 and TRBJ2-5; D gene ambiguous. V was trimmed by 10 bases and J by 0 bases, leaving 12 bases between them. The CDR3 extends over 13 amino acids. Germline V CDR1 and CDR2: MNHNY, SVGAGI (reference sequence). The CDR3 DNA reads TGTGCCATTTGTAGTAGGTACCAAGAGACCCAGTACTTC. Encoded protein: CAICSRYQETQYF.

V usage is TRBV30 and J usage is TRBJ1-1, with D uncertain. Germline CDR1 reads GTSNPN; CDR2 reads SVGIG (reference sequence). Trimming removed 3 bases at V and 0 bases at J, with 8 bases between. The CDR3 loop spans 13 amino acids. The CDR3 DNA follows: TGTGCCTGGAGGAGTGTGGTGAACACTGAAGCTTTCTTT. Translation: CAWRSVVNTEAFF.

Turning to this clone: Other DNA sequences in the same sample also yield this CDR3. The genes are TRBV10-1 and TRBJ1-5; D is ambiguous. Germline CDR1 is WNHNN and CDR2 is SYGVQD (reference sequence). Trimming shortened V by 3 bases and J by 2 bases, and 2 bases separated the two germline ends. There are 12 residues in the CDR3. This CDR3 is CASSDGNQPQHF. The CDR3 region has the DNA TGCGCCAGCAGTGATGGCAATCAGCCCCAGCATTTT.

CDR3 sequence (DNA): TGCGCCAGCAGCTTCCGGACAGGGGGCGAAAGTAATTCACCCCTCCACTTT. It yields the protein CASSFRTGGESNSPLHF. This chain joins TRBV5-1 and TRBJ1-6, with TRBD1 identical over 11 bases. Trimming at V came to 2 bases and at J to 6 bases, leaving 7 bases not matched to a gene. The CDR3 runs 17 residues. Germline V gene lookup returns CDR1 SGHRS and CDR2 YFSETQ.

The chain carries TRBV5-1 and TRBJ2-5; 11 bases line up with TRBD1. The CDR3 consists of 16 residues. Germline CDR1 is SGHRS and CDR2 is YFSETQ. V shed 5 bases, J shed 3 bases, and the junction held 9 bases outside the gene matches. CDR3 DNA sequence: TGCGCCAGCAGTTACGGGACAGGGGGTTCGGAAGAGACCCAGTACTTC. Its translation: CASSYGTGGSEETQYF. The complete variable domain, with remaining parts taken from reference TRBV5-1 and TRBJ2-5, reads KAGVTQTPRYLIKTRGQQVTLSCSPISGHRSVSWYQQTPGQGLQFLFEYFSETQRNKGNFPGRFSGRQFSNSRSEMNVSTLELGDSALYLCASSYGTGGSEETQYFGPGTRLLVL.

V usage is TRBV2 and J usage is TRBJ1-4, with 10 bases that match TRBD1. V gave up 6 bases and J gave up 8 bases; unmatched junction bases: 12. In germline, CDR1 is SNHLY, CDR2 FYNNEI. This CDR3 spans 16 amino acids. In DNA, the CDR3 is TGTGCCAGCAGGCCCTACGGGACAGGGGATCGGGAAAAACTGTTTTTT. It specifies CASRPYGTGDREKLFF.

CDR3 coding DNA: TGTGCCAGCAGCTTAAGGGGGCGAAGAGATCAGCCCCAGCATTTT. Its translation is CASSLRGRRDQPQHF. The J gene is TRBJ1-5, the V gene TRBV5-6; 7 positions match TRBD1. Per germline, CDR1 SGHDT and CDR2 YYEEEE. After removal of 2 bases from V and 5 bases from J, the junction contained 7 bases not matched to a gene. This CDR3 contains 15 residues.

Of note for this clone: The sample carries other DNA sequences with the same CDR3. The genes are TRBV2 and TRBJ2-7, with TRBD1 as a possible D gene (6 bases). There are 13 residues in the CDR3. V dropped 4 bases and J dropped 1 base, with 8 bases sitting between them. Germline CDR1 and CDR2: SNHLY and FYNNEI. The CDR3 here is CASSGQVSYEQYF. The CDR3 DNA reads TGTGCCAGCAGTGGACAGGTTTCCTACGAGCAGTACTTC.

This sequence joins TRBV15 and TRBJ2-7; 10 positions agree with TRBD2. The CDR3 is 15 residues long. The germline V gene has CDR1 LNHNV and CDR2 YYDKDF (reference sequence). J was trimmed by 1 base and V by 5 bases; bases with no gene match: 5. CDR3 protein: CATSGRSGGSYEQYF. The CDR3 DNA reads as TGTGCCACCAGCGGCCGTAGCGGGGGGTCCTACGAGCAGTACTTC.

As to this clone: This specimen includes other DNA sequences encoding the same CDR3. The chain recombines TRBV9 with TRBJ2-7; a possible D gene is TRBD2 (5 bases). CDR1 is SGDLS, CDR2 YYNGEE, per germline. The CDR3 is made up of 15 amino acids. V shed 0 bases and J shed 2 bases, with 12 bases lying between them. The CDR3 DNA is TGTGCCAGCAGCGTAGGAGGGAGTGAAGCCTACGAGCAGTACTTC. Translation gives CASSVGGSEAYEQYF. The variable domain in full, with the rest retrieved from reference TRBV9 and TRBJ2-7, is DSGVTQTPKHLITATGQRVTLRCSPRSGDLSVYWYQQSLDQGLQFLIQYYNGEERAKGNILERFSAQQFPDLHSELNLSSLELGDSALYFCASSVGGSEAYEQYFGPGTRLTVT.

V and J are TRBV19 and TRBJ2-2; no firm D call. The CDR3 extends over 16 amino acids. Per the germline V gene, CDR1 is LNHDA and CDR2 is SQIVND (reference sequence). The ends were cut back, 10 bases at V and 8 bases at J, with 26 bases in the middle. CDR3 nucleotides: TGTGCCACCATGTCATTGGCAGGACGGGTAATAGGGGAGCTGTTTTTT. Its protein product is CATMSLAGRVIGELFF.

CDR3 sequence: CASSQDSAGGREKLFF. The CDR3 DNA sequence: TGCGCCAGCAGCCAAGATTCCGCAGGGGGGCGAGAAAAACTGTTTTTT. The chain has TRBV4-3 and TRBJ1-4; TRBD1 matches at 7 bases. This CDR3 region has 16 residues. From germline, CDR1 is LGHNA and CDR2 YSLEER. Trimming took 0 bases from V and 8 from J; bases not matched to a gene: 9.

This rearrangement joins TRBV12-3 or TRBV12-4 to TRBJ1-4; weak D call: TRBD1 (6 bases). Trimming stripped 5 bases from V and 8 bases from J, with 12 bases between. The CDR3 covers 13 residues. CDR3 sequence reads: CASSPRDIEKLFF. The DNA for the CDR3 is TGTGCCAGCAGTCCCAGGGACATCGAAAAACTGTTTTTT.

The rearrangement joins TRBV2 to TRBJ2-2; no clear D. Germline lookup yields CDR1 SNHLY and CDR2 FYNNEI. Trimming took off 3 bases at V and 6 bases at J, with 8 bases between the two ends. CDR3 length: 13 residues. The DNA of the CDR3 is TGTGCCAGCAGTGAGAGGTTTTCCGGGGAGCTGTTTTTT. Its translation: CASSERFSGELFF.

This chain uses TRBV20-1 with TRBJ2-1, with 8 bases lining up with TRBD2. The CDR3 contains 14 residues. V was clipped by 3 bases and J by 2 bases; unmatched bases: 3. Germline V gives CDR1 DFQATT, CDR2 SNEGSKA (reference sequence). CDR3 nucleotides: TGCAGTGCTAGTACTAGCGGTCCCTACAATGAGCAGTTCTTC. Amino acid sequence: CSASTSGPYNEQFF.

V gene TRBV4-3 combines with J gene TRBJ2-6; possibly TRBD1 or TRBD2 for D (5 bases each). The germline gives CDR1 LGHNA, CDR2 YSLEER. Trimming removed 0 bases at V and 1 base at J, with 10 bases between. The CDR3 has 17 amino acids. The CDR3 sequence: CASSQEVWGSGANVLTF. CDR3 sequence (DNA): TGCGCCAGCAGCCAAGAAGTATGGGGGTCTGGGGCCAACGTCCTGACTTTC.

The chain employs TRBV20-1 and TRBJ2-2, with TRBD1 identical over 7 bases. Germline V gene lookup returns CDR1 DFQATT and CDR2 SNEGSKA (reference sequence). V lost 3 bases to trimming and J lost 6 bases; unmatched junction nucleotides: 4. The CDR3 loop spans 13 amino acids. In DNA, the CDR3 is TGCAGTGCTAGTGTCAGGGGGTCCGGGGAGCTGTTTTTT. It is translated as CSASVRGSGELFF.